This is a list of T cell receptor beta chains from one sample in a study of T-cell reconstitution after alpha-beta-depleted transplantation in children. A single record per CDR3 protein comes from TCRdb applying MiXCR to the PCR reads. The sample lists 350,000 to 500,000 distinct CDR3 sequences, roughly two fifths seen once, with 25% to 30% in the top ten. The sample was PBMCs, taken before TCRalphabeta/CD19-depleted stem cell transplant. The receptors shown here come from a girl aged 2 to 10 with aplastic anemia, due to receive a stem cell transplant. Each CDR3 is given with its conserved first and last residue. D genes are given only for firm matches. Size values are once, few and many counts, or a class for expanded clones, and some rows have none.

V gene: TRBV7-7
clone size: few
J gene: TRBJ2-5
D gene: .
CDR3 protein: CASSLSTGLETQYF
CDR3 DNA: TGTGCCAGCAGCTTGTCAACCGGGCTGGAGACCCAGTACTTC

V gene: TRBV7-8
clone size: .
J gene: TRBJ2-3
D gene: .
CDR3 protein: CASSLEITDTQYF
CDR3 DNA: TGTGCCAGCAGCTTAGAGATAACAGATACGCAGTATTTT

V gene: TRBV5-6
clone size: many
J gene: TRBJ1-1
D gene: TRBD1
CDR3 protein: CASSFNRGDTEAFF
CDR3 DNA: TGTGCCAGCAGCTTCAACAGGGGCGACACTGAAGCTTTCTTT

V gene: TRBV23-1
clone size: .
J gene: TRBJ2-3
D gene: .
CDR3 protein: CASSQRSWYADTQYF
CDR3 DNA: TGCGCCAGCAGTCAACGGAGTTGGTACGCAGATACGCAGTATTTT

V gene: TRBV3-1
clone size: many
J gene: TRBJ2-7
D gene: .
CDR3 protein: CASSRGGSSYEQYF
CDR3 DNA: TGTGCCAGCAGCCGGGGCGGATCTTCCTACGAGCAGTACTTC

V gene: TRBV7-9
clone size: .
J gene: TRBJ2-7
D gene: .
CDR3 protein: CASSLPRDEGPYEQYF
CDR3 DNA: TGTGCCAGCAGCTTGCCCAGGGATGAGGGACCCTACGAGCAGTACTTC

V gene: TRBV7-2
clone size: .
J gene: TRBJ2-3
D gene: TRBD1
CDR3 protein: CASSPKTGVADTQYF
CDR3 DNA: TGTGCCAGCAGCCCCAAGACAGGGGTCGCAGATACGCAGTATTTT

V gene: TRBV7-9
clone size: .
J gene: TRBJ2-3
D gene: TRBD2
CDR3 protein: CASSSTSGEDTQYF
CDR3 DNA: TGTGCCAGCAGCTCGACTAGCGGGGAGGATACGCAGTATTTT

V gene: TRBV5-6
clone size: few
J gene: TRBJ2-7
D gene: .
CDR3 protein: CASSLQDNEQYF
CDR3 DNA: TGTGCCAGCAGCCTGCAGGATAACGAGCAGTACTTC

V gene: TRBV15
clone size: .
J gene: TRBJ2-7
D gene: .
CDR3 protein: CATSTDRQLDEQYF
CDR3 DNA: TGTGCCACCAGCACGGACCGACAGTTGGACGAGCAGTACTTC

V gene: TRBV20-1
clone size: many
J gene: TRBJ2-7
D gene: TRBD1
CDR3 protein: CSARDPLGQGSYEQYF
CDR3 DNA: TGCAGTGCTAGAGATCCGCTGGGACAGGGTTCCTACGAGCAGTACTTC

V gene: TRBV10-3
clone size: .
J gene: TRBJ2-2
D gene: .
CDR3 protein: CAISGGFGLKPYTGELFF
CDR3 DNA: TGTGCCATCAGTGGGGGGTTTGGACTCAAACCTTACACCGGGGAGCTGTTTTTT

V gene: TRBV19
clone size: few
J gene: TRBJ2-2
D gene: TRBD1
CDR3 protein: CASSGQGLGTGELFF
CDR3 DNA: TGTGCCAGTAGTGGACAGGGGTTGGGCACCGGGGAGCTGTTTTTT

V gene: TRBV20-1
clone size: once
J gene: TRBJ1-5
D gene: TRBD1
CDR3 protein: CSAREDRAGDQPQHF
CDR3 DNA: TGCAGTGCTAGAGAGGACAGGGCGGGGGATCAGCCCCAGCATTTT

V gene: TRBV20-1
clone size: .
J gene: TRBJ2-1
D gene: .
CDR3 protein: CSAASPSSVSEQFF
CDR3 DNA: TGCAGTGCTGCCTCGCCTAGCAGTGTTAGTGAGCAGTTCTTC

V gene: TRBV20-1
clone size: .
J gene: TRBJ1-2
D gene: .
CDR3 protein: CSAVQGVGYTF
CDR3 DNA: TGCAGTGCTGTCCAGGGAGTCGGCTACACCTTC

V gene: TRBV29-1
clone size: many
J gene: TRBJ2-6
D gene: .
CDR3 protein: CSVHPGSGANVLTF
CDR3 DNA: TGCAGCGTGCACCCGGGTTCTGGGGCCAACGTCCTGACTTTC

V gene: TRBV7-2
clone size: few
J gene: TRBJ2-7
D gene: .
CDR3 protein: CASSLAPQTYYEQYF
CDR3 DNA: TGTGCCAGCAGCTTAGCGCCACAGACCTACTACGAGCAGTACTTC

V gene: TRBV5-1
clone size: .
J gene: TRBJ2-1
D gene: .
CDR3 protein: CASSFIANEQFF
CDR3 DNA: TGCGCCAGCAGCTTTATCGCCAATGAGCAGTTCTTC

V gene: TRBV7-6
clone size: .
J gene: TRBJ2-5
D gene: .
CDR3 protein: CASSLTGRQVQETQYF
CDR3 DNA: TGTGCCAGCAGCTTAACCGGCAGACAGGTACAAGAGACCCAGTACTTC

V gene: TRBV7-6
clone size: .
J gene: TRBJ1-1
D gene: .
CDR3 protein: CASSLGVEANTEAFF
CDR3 DNA: TGTGCCAGCAGCTTAGGGGTAGAAGCGAACACTGAAGCTTTCTTT

V gene: TRBV5-6
clone size: .
J gene: TRBJ2-7
D gene: TRBD2
CDR3 protein: CASSLRGGLAGYEQYF
CDR3 DNA: TGTGCCAGCAGCTTGAGGGGAGGACTAGCGGGCTACGAGCAGTACTTC

V gene: TRBV28
clone size: .
J gene: TRBJ2-3
D gene: .
CDR3 protein: CASSLGFPPQYF
CDR3 DNA: TGTGCCAGCAGTTTAGGATTCCCTCCACAGTATTTT

V gene: TRBV30
clone size: .
J gene: TRBJ1-1
D gene: TRBD1
CDR3 protein: CAWRTNGNRGQGGRTEAFF
CDR3 DNA: TGTGCCTGGAGAACCAACGGGAACAGGGGACAGGGGGGTAGGACTGAAGCTTTCTTT

V gene: TRBV5-8
clone size: .
J gene: TRBJ2-7
D gene: .
CDR3 protein: CASSLVWGGVAYEQYF
CDR3 DNA: TGTGCCAGCAGCTTGGTGTGGGGCGGTGTGGCCTACGAGCAGTACTTC

V gene: TRBV6-1
clone size: .
J gene: TRBJ1-5
D gene: .
CDR3 protein: CASSPARAGGNQPQHF
CDR3 DNA: TGTGCCAGCAGTCCTGCTAGAGCTGGGGGCAATCAGCCCCAGCATTTT

V gene: TRBV7-2
clone size: .
J gene: TRBJ2-7
D gene: .
CDR3 protein: CASSFPGASYEQYF
CDR3 DNA: TGTGCCAGCAGCTTCCCGGGGGCCTCCTACGAGCAGTACTTC

V gene: TRBV12-3/TRBV12-4
clone size: many
J gene: TRBJ2-7
D gene: .
CDR3 protein: CASSLRGILSYEQYF
CDR3 DNA: TGTGCCAGCAGTTTACGGGGGATCCTCTCCTACGAGCAGTACTTC

V gene: TRBV20-1
clone size: .
J gene: TRBJ2-3
D gene: .
CDR3 protein: CSARPFLGVTDTQYF
CDR3 DNA: TGCAGTGCTAGACCGTTTTTGGGGGTCACAGATACGCAGTATTTT

V gene: TRBV11-3
clone size: .
J gene: TRBJ2-1
D gene: TRBD2
CDR3 protein: CASSSGLAGDQDNEQFF
CDR3 DNA: TGTGCCAGCAGCTCGGGACTAGCGGGAGATCAAGACAATGAGCAGTTCTTC

V gene: TRBV27
clone size: many
J gene: TRBJ1-5
D gene: .
CDR3 protein: CASSYRAGNQPQHF
CDR3 DNA: TGTGCCAGCAGTTACAGGGCGGGCAATCAGCCCCAGCATTTT